Listed below are T cell receptor beta chains from one sample, sequenced in a study of metastatic and nonmetastatic thyroid tumors. TCRdb re-called the PCR reads through MiXCR. Of around 23,000 clones listed, 20% to 25% are singletons. The sequenced sample consisted of blood. The receptors shown here come from a male donor with papillary thyroid cancer or a benign thyroid nodule (not recorded which). Some clones in this sample may be carry-over from other donors' samples. The CDR3 runs from the conserved cysteine through the conserved F or W. A D gene is named only where the DNA matches it firmly. A clone size is listed for some rows: how often the clone was seen (once, few, many), or a class if it is expanded.

D gene: .
V gene: TRBV7-9
J gene: TRBJ1-3
clone size: many
CDR3 DNA: TGTGCCAGCAACGAAACCGGGACACTGAGCTCTGGAAACACCATATATTTT
CDR3 protein: CASNETGTLSSGNTIYF

D gene: TRBD1
V gene: TRBV12-3/TRBV12-4
J gene: TRBJ2-7
clone size: medium-sized
CDR3 DNA: TGTGCCAGCAGTTTAGTACAGGGGGACGAGCAGTACTTC
CDR3 protein: CASSLVQGDEQYF

D gene: .
V gene: TRBV20-1
J gene: TRBJ1-5
clone size: .
CDR3 DNA: TGCAGTGCTAGAGCTCCCGGACGGCAGCCCCAGCATTTT
CDR3 protein: CSARAPGRQPQHF

D gene: .
V gene: TRBV6-1
J gene: TRBJ2-5
clone size: medium-sized
CDR3 DNA: TGTGCCAGCAGTGAGAACAGGGTTCTGGAGACCCAGTACTTC
CDR3 protein: CASSENRVLETQYF

D gene: .
V gene: TRBV20-1
J gene: TRBJ1-5
clone size: many
CDR3 DNA: TGCAGTGCTAGATCGGCGGCGGGAACCAATCAGCCCCAGCATTTT
CDR3 protein: CSARSAAGTNQPQHF

D gene: .
V gene: TRBV19
J gene: TRBJ2-5
clone size: many
CDR3 DNA: TGTGCCAGTAGGGTAGGGGGCGGGATAGAGACCCAGTACTTC
CDR3 protein: CASRVGGGIETQYF

D gene: TRBD1
V gene: TRBV5-1
J gene: TRBJ1-1
clone size: many
CDR3 DNA: TGCGCCAGCAGCTCCCATCAGGGGGACACTGAAGCTTTCTTT
CDR3 protein: CASSSHQGDTEAFF

D gene: .
V gene: TRBV2
J gene: TRBJ1-3
clone size: .
CDR3 DNA: TGTGCCAGCAGTGAGAGTGCTGCAACCATATATTTT
CDR3 protein: CASSESAATIYF

D gene: .
V gene: TRBV6-6
J gene: TRBJ2-7
clone size: many
CDR3 DNA: TGTGCCAGCAGTTACTCCGACAGGGGAGGGTACGAGCAGTACTTC
CDR3 protein: CASSYSDRGGYEQYF

D gene: TRBD2
V gene: TRBV7-8
J gene: TRBJ2-4
clone size: .
CDR3 DNA: TGTGCCAGCAGCCCCCATAGCGGGGCAGGGGCCAAAAACATTCAGTACTTC
CDR3 protein: CASSPHSGAGAKNIQYF

D gene: TRBD1
V gene: TRBV7-2
J gene: TRBJ1-5
clone size: .
CDR3 DNA: TGTGCCAGCAGCTTAGCGGTACAGGGGGCAAGTGGCAATCAGCCCCAGCATTTT
CDR3 protein: CASSLAVQGASGNQPQHF

D gene: .
V gene: TRBV6-1
J gene: TRBJ1-1
clone size: many
CDR3 DNA: TGTGCCAGCAGGGAGAACACTGAAGCTTTCTTT
CDR3 protein: CASRENTEAFF

D gene: TRBD1
V gene: TRBV19
J gene: TRBJ1-5
clone size: many
CDR3 DNA: TGTGCCAGTAGTCCATATACAGGGGTGGCTCAGCCCCAGCATTTT
CDR3 protein: CASSPYTGVAQPQHF

D gene: TRBD1
V gene: TRBV18
J gene: TRBJ1-4
clone size: many
CDR3 DNA: TGTGCCAGCTCACCGGGACAGGGGATCAGTGAAAAACTGTTTTTT
CDR3 protein: CASSPGQGISEKLFF

D gene: .
V gene: TRBV5-1
J gene: TRBJ2-1
clone size: many
CDR3 DNA: TGCGCCAGCAGCTTCGGAAGCTCCTACAATGAGCAGTTCTTC
CDR3 protein: CASSFGSSYNEQFF

D gene: .
V gene: TRBV12-3/TRBV12-4
J gene: TRBJ1-1
clone size: many
CDR3 DNA: TGTGCCAGCAGCCGCTACGGGCAGGGTGAAGGGAACACTGAAGCTTTCTTT
CDR3 protein: CASSRYGQGEGNTEAFF

D gene: .
V gene: TRBV7-3
J gene: TRBJ2-1
clone size: few
CDR3 DNA: TGTGCCAGCAGCTTAGGGGGCGGGGGTGAACCCTACAATGAGCAGTTCTTC
CDR3 protein: CASSLGGGGEPYNEQFF

D gene: .
V gene: TRBV5-4
J gene: TRBJ2-1
clone size: .
CDR3 DNA: TGCGCCAGCAGCTGGGCCGGGAGAGCCGGCTACAATGAGCAGTTCTTC
CDR3 protein: CASSWAGRAGYNEQFF

D gene: .
V gene: TRBV6-1
J gene: TRBJ1-2
clone size: medium-sized
CDR3 DNA: TGTGCCAGCAGTGAAGAGGGGCTTAGCTATGGCTACACCTTC
CDR3 protein: CASSEEGLSYGYTF

D gene: TRBD1
V gene: TRBV9
J gene: TRBJ1-5
clone size: many
CDR3 DNA: TGTGCCAGCAGCGTAGGGACAGGGGATTATGGCAATCAGCCCCAGCATTTT
CDR3 protein: CASSVGTGDYGNQPQHF

D gene: .
V gene: TRBV27
J gene: TRBJ2-5
clone size: many
CDR3 DNA: TGTGCCAGCAGTTTCAGTAGGGGCAGGAACTTGGAAGAGACCCAGTACTTC
CDR3 protein: CASSFSRGRNLEETQYF

D gene: .
V gene: TRBV11-3
J gene: TRBJ2-7
clone size: many
CDR3 DNA: TGTGCCAGCAGCTCCTCCTCGTTCGAGCAGTACTTC
CDR3 protein: CASSSSSFEQYF

D gene: TRBD2
V gene: TRBV11-2
J gene: TRBJ2-2
clone size: many
CDR3 DNA: TGTGCCAGCAGCTTGCGGGGGGGCAACACCGGGGAGCTGTTTTTT
CDR3 protein: CASSLRGGNTGELFF

D gene: .
V gene: TRBV6-5
J gene: TRBJ1-6
clone size: many
CDR3 DNA: TGTGCCAGCAGTTACTCGGGCAACTCCTATAATTCACCCCTCCACTTT
CDR3 protein: CASSYSGNSYNSPLHF

D gene: TRBD1
V gene: TRBV25-1
J gene: TRBJ1-2
clone size: many
CDR3 DNA: TGTGCCAGCAGTGACAGGGGGGTCTATGGCTACACCTTC
CDR3 protein: CASSDRGVYGYTF

D gene: .
V gene: TRBV14
J gene: TRBJ1-4
clone size: once
CDR3 DNA: TGTGCCAGCAGCCAAGTTCGTCTGGGGGCAAATGAAAAACTGTTTTTT
CDR3 protein: CASSQVRLGANEKLFF

D gene: TRBD2
V gene: TRBV11-2
J gene: TRBJ2-7
clone size: .
CDR3 DNA: TGTGCCAGCACCCCCACCTTAGCGGGGGCTCCACACTTC
CDR3 protein: CASTPTLAGAPHF

D gene: .
V gene: TRBV28
J gene: TRBJ2-3
clone size: many
CDR3 DNA: TGTGCCAGCAGTTTATTGTCCGAGGGGGTAGCAACAGATACGCAGTATTTT
CDR3 protein: CASSLLSEGVATDTQYF

D gene: TRBD2
V gene: TRBV6-2/TRBV6-3
J gene: TRBJ2-3
clone size: few
CDR3 DNA: TGTGCCAGCAGTTACTCGATAGCGGCAGCGGGGTCTTCAGATACGCAGTATTTT
CDR3 protein: CASSYSIAAAGSSDTQYF

D gene: .
V gene: TRBV7-9
J gene: TRBJ2-5
clone size: many
CDR3 DNA: TGTGCCAGCAGCATCCGGGGACTGGACCAAGAGACCCAGTACTTC
CDR3 protein: CASSIRGLDQETQYF

D gene: TRBD1
V gene: TRBV9
J gene: TRBJ1-1
clone size: many
CDR3 DNA: TGTGCCAGCAGCGTAGGGACAGGGTACACTGAAGCTTTCTTT
CDR3 protein: CASSVGTGYTEAFF

D gene: TRBD2
V gene: TRBV13
J gene: TRBJ2-7
clone size: .
CDR3 DNA: TGTGCCAGCAGCATTGGGACTATCGGGATCTACGAGCAGTACTTC
CDR3 protein: CASSIGTIGIYEQYF

D gene: .
V gene: TRBV19
J gene: TRBJ1-5
clone size: many
CDR3 DNA: TGTGCCAGTAGTTTTAGAGTAGGCGGTAGCAATCAGCCCCAGCATTTT
CDR3 protein: CASSFRVGGSNQPQHF

D gene: .
V gene: TRBV12-3/TRBV12-4
J gene: TRBJ1-2
clone size: .
CDR3 DNA: TGTGCCAGCACCTCCACGGGCGCTGGTGAGAGGGTTCTCTATGGCTACACCTTC
CDR3 protein: CASTSTGAGERVLYGYTF

D gene: .
V gene: TRBV5-1
J gene: TRBJ2-3
clone size: many
CDR3 DNA: TGCGCCAGCAACCCGGGGAGCACAGATACGCAGTATTTT
CDR3 protein: CASNPGSTDTQYF

D gene: TRBD1
V gene: TRBV30
J gene: TRBJ2-7
clone size: many
CDR3 DNA: TGTGCCTGGAGTAGGGACAGCTACGAGCAGTACTTC
CDR3 protein: CAWSRDSYEQYF

D gene: .
V gene: TRBV20-1
J gene: TRBJ1-1
clone size: many
CDR3 DNA: TGCAGTGCTAGAGACCCGAACACTGAAGCTTTCTTT
CDR3 protein: CSARDPNTEAFF

D gene: .
V gene: TRBV11-3
J gene: TRBJ1-2
clone size: many
CDR3 DNA: TGTGCCAGCAGCTTGGACTTCAAGGGAGGCTACACCTTC
CDR3 protein: CASSLDFKGGYTF

D gene: TRBD1
V gene: TRBV19
J gene: TRBJ1-1
clone size: many
CDR3 DNA: TGTGCCAGTCGCTACAGGGGCGACACTGAAGCTTTCTTT
CDR3 protein: CASRYRGDTEAFF

D gene: TRBD2
V gene: TRBV28
J gene: TRBJ2-3
clone size: many
CDR3 DNA: TGTGCCAGCAGTCCACCGACTAGCGGAATAGATACGCAGTATTTT
CDR3 protein: CASSPPTSGIDTQYF

D gene: TRBD2
V gene: TRBV4-2
J gene: TRBJ2-2
clone size: many
CDR3 DNA: TGTGCCAGCAGCCCGCTCTCTAGCGGGCCTCACACCGGGGAGCTGTTTTTT
CDR3 protein: CASSPLSSGPHTGELFF

D gene: TRBD1
V gene: TRBV20-1
J gene: TRBJ1-2
clone size: few
CDR3 DNA: TGCATTGCTGCTCACGGACAGGGGGCCGGCGGGTACACCTTC
CDR3 protein: CIAAHGQGAGGYTF

D gene: .
V gene: TRBV5-4
J gene: TRBJ1-2
clone size: once
CDR3 DNA: TGTGCCAGCAGCTTGGATTTTGCAAGCTACACCTTC
CDR3 protein: CASSLDFASYTF

D gene: .
V gene: TRBV30
J gene: TRBJ1-3
clone size: many
CDR3 DNA: TGTGCCTGGAAGGCCTCTGGAAACACCATATATTTT
CDR3 protein: CAWKASGNTIYF

D gene: .
V gene: TRBV27
J gene: TRBJ2-7
clone size: many
CDR3 DNA: TGTGCCAGCAGTCCTCTCCTCGCGGGCACCTACGAGCAGTACTTC
CDR3 protein: CASSPLLAGTYEQYF

D gene: .
V gene: TRBV6-1
J gene: TRBJ1-6
clone size: .
CDR3 DNA: TGTGCCTGCAGTGAAGCGGGGGAGAATAATTCACCCCTGCACTTT
CDR3 protein: CACSEAGENNSPLHF

D gene: .
V gene: TRBV7-7
J gene: TRBJ2-7
clone size: many
CDR3 DNA: TGTGCTGTGGGGCGGAGCGGGCACTCCTACGAGCAGTACTTC
CDR3 protein: CAVGRSGHSYEQYF

D gene: TRBD1
V gene: TRBV6-5
J gene: TRBJ1-6
clone size: medium-sized
CDR3 DNA: TGTGCCAGCAGTTACTCCGCAGGGGGCGTTAATTCACCCCTCCACTTT
CDR3 protein: CASSYSAGGVNSPLHF

D gene: TRBD2
V gene: TRBV2
J gene: TRBJ2-1
clone size: many
CDR3 DNA: TGTGCCAGCAGTGATCCTAGCGGGAGCTCCTACAATGAGCAGTTCTTC
CDR3 protein: CASSDPSGSSYNEQFF

D gene: .
V gene: TRBV9
J gene: TRBJ1-1
clone size: many
CDR3 DNA: TGTGCCAGCAGCGTAGCGGGGGTGCGGACTGAAGCTTTCTTT
CDR3 protein: CASSVAGVRTEAFF

D gene: .
V gene: TRBV20-1
J gene: TRBJ2-7
clone size: .
CDR3 DNA: TGCAGTGCTAGTCTCGAGGTCACCTACGAGCAGTACTTC
CDR3 protein: CSASLEVTYEQYF

D gene: .
V gene: TRBV12-5
J gene: TRBJ2-1
clone size: many
CDR3 DNA: TGTGCTAGTGGTTTAGGAGGGGGCTCCTACAATGAGCAGTTCTTC
CDR3 protein: CASGLGGGSYNEQFF

D gene: TRBD1
V gene: TRBV5-1
J gene: TRBJ2-1
clone size: many
CDR3 DNA: TGCGCCAGCAGCACCCGACCGGGACAGACCTACAATGAGCAGTTCTTC
CDR3 protein: CASSTRPGQTYNEQFF

D gene: .
V gene: TRBV28
J gene: TRBJ2-1
clone size: few
CDR3 DNA: TGTGCCAGCAGTTTGCGTACCAGTGAGCAGTTCTTC
CDR3 protein: CASSLRTSEQFF

D gene: TRBD1
V gene: TRBV12-5
J gene: TRBJ1-6
clone size: .
CDR3 DNA: TGTGCTAGTGCCCTTAAATGGGACAGTGGTCTTTCACCCCTCCACTTT
CDR3 protein: CASALKWDSGLSPLHF

D gene: TRBD2
V gene: TRBV9
J gene: TRBJ2-1
clone size: many
CDR3 DNA: TGTGCCAGCAGCGAAGCTAGCGGGTTATCCTACAATGAGCAGTTCTTC
CDR3 protein: CASSEASGLSYNEQFF

D gene: TRBD2
V gene: TRBV6-1
J gene: TRBJ2-6
clone size: many
CDR3 DNA: TGTGCCAGCAGTATAGCGGGAGGGCTTGGGGCCAACGTCCTGACTTTC
CDR3 protein: CASSIAGGLGANVLTF

D gene: .
V gene: TRBV7-3
J gene: TRBJ2-7
clone size: .
CDR3 DNA: TGTGCCAGCAGCGTGGTACGGGGCCCTACCTACGAGCAGTACTTC
CDR3 protein: CASSVVRGPTYEQYF

D gene: .
V gene: TRBV12-5
J gene: TRBJ1-1
clone size: .
CDR3 DNA: TGTGCTAGTGGTCTGGCGACGGGCCCATTAACTGAAGCTTTCTTT
CDR3 protein: CASGLATGPLTEAFF